The clone carrying this T cell receptor (beta chain) was observed a few times. Antigen: not known. RNA transcripts gave rise to amplified TCR beta CDR3 regions. RT-PCR in the first round (using the HTBI primer set) targeted the TCR CDR3. A single record per CDR3 protein comes from TCRdb applying MiXCR to the multiplex PCR reads. The data show about 300,000 distinct CDR3 sequences, roughly a fifth seen once. The source of the sample is a study of T cells in Graves' hyperthyroidism and ophthalmopathy. General study results and limits: Blood also showed most of the thyroid clonotypes that were expanded above 0.001. The authors' 13 V-J model separated ophthalmopathy from stable hyperthyroidism.

The sequencing input was blood. This receptor was identified in a man aged 50-59 years with Graves' ophthalmopathy.

DNA of the CDR3: TGTGCCAGCAGTTGGCGATCTAGCGGGAGGGCCTACGAGCAGTACTTC. As protein: CASSWRSSGRAYEQYF. The rearrangement links TRBV27 to TRBJ2-7; 12 bases fit TRBD2. The length of the CDR3 is 16 residues. In germline, CDR1 is MNHEY, CDR2 SMNVEV (reference sequence). With V trimmed by 4 bases and J by 2 bases, 6 bases remained unmatched.